This TCR beta chain emerged from a study of CD8 T cells in ankylosing spondylitis. The study, taken as a whole, reports: For ankylosing spondylitis blood, a TCR beta motif of about eight highly homologous variants appeared characteristic. Disease-linked clones reportedly showed significant enrichment in matched ankylosing spondylitis synovial fluid. Earlier reports found some motif variants in synovial fluid and blood in reactive arthritis.

The authors made TCR beta libraries by quantitative 5'-RACE with molecular barcodes. MiXCR, applied by TCRdb to the 5' RACE reads, yields one record per CDR3 protein. This sample has some 700,000 distinct CDR3 sequences, with under 20% found just once. Comment on this clonotype: What it binds is unknown.

The CDR3 has 14 amino acids. Trimming shortened V by 7 bases and J by 3 bases, and 12 bases separated the two germline ends. Germline V gene sequence: CDR1 KGHDR, CDR2 SFDVKD. The TCR comes from a male donor with ankylosing spondylitis. Input material: blood, either unsorted or a sorted T cell fraction (not recorded which). The genes are TRBV24-1 and TRBJ2-1; D could derive from TRBD1 or TRBD2 (5 bases each). The CDR3 sequence: CATSLGTDYNEQFF. The CDR3, as DNA: TGTGCCACCAGCCTCGGGACGGACTACAATGAGCAGTTCTTC.